The 24 T cell receptor beta chains below come from one sample, sequenced in a study of PD-L1 blockade in urothelial cancer. Using immunoSEQ multiplex PCR, the repertoire was profiled, and TCRdb retains in-frame clones only, with some absent. This sample has 95,000 to 150,000 clones; about 82% occur once, and the top ten carry 2.4%. Noted time point: peripheral blood 6 weeks after treatment start. The material was PBMCs, obtained around atezolizumab (anti-PD-L1) treatment. The receptors shown here come from a man between 45 and 60 years old with urothelial cancer.

J is TRBJ2-5 and V is TRBV9; tentatively, D is TRBD2 (5 bases). V was clipped by 3 bases and J by 3 bases, with 9 bases between them. Germline CDR1 reads SGDLS; CDR2 reads YYNGEE. The CDR3 has 13 amino acids. The CDR3 DNA reads TGTGCCAGCAGCGGAGGGATGAAAGAGACCCAGTACTTC. This gives the protein CASSGGMKETQYF.

The chain carries TRBV5-4 and TRBJ1-6, with 8 bases fitting TRBD1. V trimming: 4 bases; J trimming: 2 bases; junction bases outside the gene matches: 5. Germline V gene data show CDR1 as SGHNT and CDR2 as YYREEE (reference sequence). The CDR3 runs 16 residues. CDR3 protein: CASSVLQGAYNSPLHF. The CDR3 region has the DNA TGTGCCAGCAGCGTATTACAGGGGGCCTATAATTCACCCCTCCACTTT.

The chain is built from TRBV18 and TRBJ1-1; no clear D. Between the trimmed V and J ends, which lost 3 bases and 2 bases, there was a span of 7 bases. Germline CDR1 reads KGHSH; CDR2 reads LQKENI. CDR3 length: 13 residues. The CDR3 protein is CASSPNSNTEAFF. The DNA of the CDR3 is TGTGCCAGCTCACCGAACAGCAACACTGAAGCTTTCTTT.

The count of this clone is one. The CDR3 coding sequence is TGTGCCAGCTCACCCCCCGCGAGTGGCTACACCTTC. Translation gives CASSPPASGYTF. V usage is TRBV18 and J usage is TRBJ1-2; no firm D call. CDR3 length: 12 amino acids. Trimming took 3 bases from V and 7 from J, leaving 9 bases between them. The V gene's germline CDR1 is KGHSH and CDR2 LQKENI.

The CDR3 is CASSMGQGLRTEAFF. The CDR3 region has the DNA TGTGCCAGTAGTATGGGACAGGGGTTGAGAACTGAAGCTTTCTTT. The J gene is TRBJ1-1, the V gene TRBV19, with 10 bases aligning to TRBD1. Germline values: CDR1 LNHDA, CDR2 SQIVND (reference sequence). The CDR3 has 15 residues. With 3 bases clipped from V and 5 bases from J, the junction kept 6 bases outside the gene matches. Looking up the rest from reference TRBV19 and TRBJ1-1 gives the full variable domain: DGGITQSPKYLFRKEGQNVTLSCEQNLNHDAMYWYRQDPGQGLRLIYYSQIVNDFQKGDIAEGYSVSREKKESFPLTVTSAQKNPTAFYLCASSMGQGLRTEAFFGQGTRLTVV.

The chain links TRBV28 to TRBJ1-1, with 9 nucleotides matching TRBD1. The CDR3 has 15 amino acids. The V gene's germline CDR1 is MDHEN and CDR2 SYDVKM. The J segment lost 7 bases and the V segment lost 4 bases, leaving 10 bases of the junction unmatched. CDR3 in amino acids: CASSSSTGGIVEAFF. Here the CDR3 DNA reads TGTGCCAGCAGTTCCTCGACAGGGGGAATTGTTGAAGCTTTCTTT.

The V call is TRBV28, the J call TRBJ2-1, with D maybe TRBD1 (5 bases). The germline CDR1 and CDR2 sequences are MDHEN and SYDVKM. V dropped 2 bases and J dropped 8 bases, with 16 bases sitting between them. The CDR3 has 15 residues. CDR3 coding DNA: TGTGCCAGCAGTTTAAGGGGCTCGCTTGGCGATGAGCAGTTCTTC. It specifies CASSLRGSLGDEQFF.

The V gene is TRBV19, the J gene TRBJ2-2; TRBD1 matches at 8 bases. The CDR3 is 15 amino acids. V trimming: 3 bases; J trimming: 7 bases; junction bases outside the gene matches: 7. Per germline, CDR1 LNHDA and CDR2 SQIVND (reference sequence). CDR3 loop: CASSMAQGAIGELFF. CDR3 in DNA: TGTGCCAGTAGTATGGCCCAGGGGGCTATCGGGGAGCTGTTTTTT.

In this sample, this clone turned up a few times. This chain joins TRBV6-1 and TRBJ2-3, with D perhaps matching TRBD1 (6 bases). Germline loops: CDR1 MNHNS, CDR2 SASEGT. The CDR3 is made up of 14 amino acids. Trimming cost V 4 bases and J 4 bases, with 12 bases left between them. CDR3 residues: CASSAPGHSDTQYF. The CDR3 DNA is TGTGCCAGCAGTGCGCCGGGACACTCAGATACGCAGTATTTT.

V gene TRBV11-2 combines with J gene TRBJ2-6; D remains ambiguous. The germline V gene encodes CDR1 SGHAT and CDR2 FQNNGV. CDR3 size: 17 residues. V was trimmed by 2 bases and J by 4 bases, leaving 15 bases between them. For the CDR3, the DNA is TGTGCCAGCAGCTTACGCCTTAGTTCCACCGGGGCCAACGTCCTGACTTTC. Protein: CASSLRLSSTGANVLTF.

This clone was detected once. The V and J genes are TRBV6-5 and TRBJ2-1, with D possibly being TRBD2 (5 bases). V shed 0 bases and J shed 9 bases, with 18 bases lying between them. Germline V gene data show CDR1 as MNHEY and CDR2 as SVGAGI. CDR3 length: 16 residues. The CDR3: CASSYSIAPPRGEQFF. In DNA, the CDR3 is TGTGCCAGCAGTTACTCGATAGCTCCCCCCCGGGGTGAGCAGTTCTTC.

Only a few counts were recorded for this clone. This CDR3 is CASKTTGTGGLEQYF. CDR3 bases: TGTGCCAGCAAAACCACCGGGACAGGGGGCCTCGAGCAGTACTTC. The chain recombines TRBV28 with TRBJ2-7, with 12 positions matching TRBD1. The germline gives CDR1 MDHEN, CDR2 SYDVKM. This CDR3 spans 15 amino acids. Trimming at V came to 7 bases and at J to 6 bases, leaving 10 bases not matched to a gene.

As to this clone: Other nucleotide sequences from this sample produce the same CDR3. The rearrangement joins TRBV19 to TRBJ1-1, with D tentatively TRBD1 (5 bases). The CDR3 totals 13 residues. Trimming stripped 9 bases from V and 2 bases from J, with 13 bases between. Germline V gene sequence: CDR1 LNHDA, CDR2 SQIVND (reference sequence). The CDR3 is CASKGQGNTEAFF. The CDR3 nucleotides read TGTGCCAGCAAGGGTCAGGGAAACACTGAAGCTTTCTTT.

The chain links TRBV18 to TRBJ2-1; TRBD1 might be the D (6 bases). Germline values: CDR1 KGHSH, CDR2 LQKENI. V was pared by 8 bases and J by 3 bases, with 17 bases between. This CDR3 has 15 residues. In DNA form, the CDR3 reads TGTGCCAGCCCCCCCGGACAGACGAACTACAATGAGCAGTTCTTC. It translates to CASPPGQTNYNEQFF.

This chain connects TRBV9 to TRBJ2-1; 7 bases line up with TRBD2. The CDR3 spans 12 residues. Trimming at V came to 7 bases and at J to 7 bases, leaving 5 bases not matched to a gene. Looked up from germline, CDR1 is SGDLS and CDR2 is YYNGEE. The CDR3 sequence: CASGERDNEQFF. The DNA for the CDR3 is TGTGCCAGCGGAGAGCGGGATAATGAGCAGTTCTTC.

The chain recombines TRBV10-3 with TRBJ1-5; 10 bases match TRBD1. This CDR3 has 15 residues. The germline V gene encodes CDR1 ENHRY and CDR2 SYGVKD. V gave up 0 bases and J gave up 6 bases; unmatched junction bases: 2. The CDR3 reads CAISESGTGVQPQHF. The CDR3, as DNA: TGTGCCATCAGTGAGTCGGGGACAGGGGTTCAGCCCCAGCATTTT.

Regarding this clone: This sample includes further DNA sequences coding for the same CDR3. The chain recombines TRBV7-9 with TRBJ1-2; 8 nucleotides line up with TRBD1. This CDR3 is 15 amino acids long. With V trimmed by 5 bases and J by 5 bases, 10 bases remained unmatched. Germline CDR1 and CDR2: SEHNR and FQNEAQ (reference sequence). The CDR3 region has the DNA TGTGCCAGCAGCCCTGGACAGGGAGTCTTTTATGGCTACACCTTC. Translating gives CASSPGQGVFYGYTF. Filled out from reference TRBV7-9 and TRBJ1-2, the complete variable domain reads DTGVSQNPRHKITKRGQNVTFRCDPISEHNRLYWYRQTLGQGPEFLTYFQNEAQLEKSRLLSDRFSAERPKGSFSTLEIQRTEQGDSAMYLCASSPGQGVFYGYTFGSGTRLTVV.

The V gene is TRBV7-9, the J gene TRBJ2-7, with 9 bases matching TRBD2. CDR1 and CDR2 (germline): SEHNR, FQNEAQ (reference sequence). This CDR3 has 17 amino acids. J was trimmed by 2 bases and V by 1 base; bases with no gene match: 9. Written as DNA, the CDR3 is TGTGCCAGCAGCTTAGAAAGGGGTAGCGGGAGAGCCTACGAGCAGTACTTC. It translates to CASSLERGSGRAYEQYF.

The chain is built from TRBV6-8 and TRBJ1-1; D call uncertain. The CDR3 loop spans 16 amino acids. Per germline, CDR1 MNHGY and CDR2 SAAAGT. The V gene lost 2 bases and the J gene lost 1 base, with 14 bases spanning the gap. The chain's CDR3 is CASSYIRSGGNTEAFF. In nucleotides, the CDR3 is TGTGCCAGCAGTTACATACGAAGCGGTGGGAACACTGAAGCTTTCTTT.

The rearrangement joins TRBV18 to TRBJ2-3; D remains unclear. Germline CDR1 and CDR2: KGHSH and LQKENI. V was cut by 3 bases and J by 4 bases, with 14 bases left in between. CDR3 length: 15 residues. The CDR3 loop reads CASSPVRGNPDTQYF. The DNA for the CDR3 is TGTGCCAGCTCACCCGTCCGCGGCAACCCAGATACGCAGTATTTT.

The V and J genes are TRBV18 and TRBJ2-7; 8 positions agree with TRBD2. Germline V gene sequence: CDR1 KGHSH, CDR2 LQKENI. The CDR3 runs 13 residues. V trimming: 3 bases; J trimming: 7 bases; junction bases outside the gene matches: 5. The CDR3 bases are TGTGCCAGCTCACCGGGATCGGGAGGGGAGCAGTACTTC. Protein product: CASSPGSGGEQYF. The whole variable domain, filled in from reference TRBV18 and TRBJ2-7, reads NAGVMQNPRHLVRRRGQEARLRCSPMKGHSHVYWYRQLPEEGLKFMVYLQKENIIDESGMPKERFSAEFPKEGPSILRIQQVVRGDSAAYFCASSPGSGGEQYFGPGTRLTVT.

This sequence joins TRBV9 and TRBJ2-3; 11 bases fit TRBD2. After removal of 2 bases from V and 6 bases from J, the junction contained 8 bases not matched to a gene. The CDR3 has 16 residues. In germline, CDR1 is SGDLS, CDR2 YYNGEE. This CDR3 reads CASSVRTSGFPDTQYF. CDR3 coding DNA: TGTGCCAGCAGCGTGAGGACTAGCGGGTTCCCGGATACGCAGTATTTT.

J is TRBJ2-3 and V is TRBV13, with D possibly TRBD2 on 6 matching bases. The germline CDR1 and CDR2 sequences are PRHDT and FYEKMQ (reference sequence). Trimming left V 2 bases short and J 0 bases short, with 12 bases between. The CDR3 covers 16 residues. The DNA for the CDR3 is TGTGCCAGCAGCTTAAAAGGGACTTCTAGCACAGATACGCAGTATTTT. Its protein is CASSLKGTSSTDTQYF.

The chain recombines TRBV9 with TRBJ2-7, with 8 positions matching TRBD2. CDR1 SGDLS and CDR2 YYNGEE come from the germline V gene. This CDR3 has 15 residues. V was pared by 3 bases and J by 2 bases, with 7 bases of the junction left unmatched. CDR3 nucleotides: TGTGCCAGCAGCGGTGGCGTAGCGGGGCCCTACGAGCAGTACTTC. Translating it yields CASSGGVAGPYEQYF. Full variable domain (remainder filled in from reference TRBV9 and TRBJ2-7): DSGVTQTPKHLITATGQRVTLRCSPRSGDLSVYWYQQSLDQGLQFLIQYYNGEERAKGNILERFSAQQFPDLHSELNLSSLELGDSALYFCASSGGVAGPYEQYFGPGTRLTVT.